The next 15 T cell receptor beta chains were all read from a single sample in a study of T cells in Graves' hyperthyroidism and ophthalmopathy. There were TCR beta CDR3 regions amplified from RNA transcripts. The TCR CDR3 was amplified in a first-round RT-PCR using the HTBI primer set. TCRdb re-derived calls from the multiplex PCR reads in MiXCR, one entry per CDR3 protein. The sample records 250,000 to 300,000 distinct CDR3 sequences, about 13% being singletons. Sequenced material: blood. The source is a woman aged 40 to 50 with Graves' hyperthyroidism.

This clonotype was recorded at least ten times. J is TRBJ1-2 and V is TRBV7-9; a weak D match, TRBD1 (6 bases). The CDR3 consists of 13 residues. CDR1 and CDR2 (germline): SEHNR, FQNEAQ (reference sequence). V was shortened by 11 bases and J by 4 bases, with 17 bases between the two germline ends. This CDR3 is CAEGNRVGYGYTF. The CDR3 DNA reads as TGTGCCGAAGGGAACAGGGTCGGCTATGGCTACACCTTC. The full variable domain, with the rest looked up from reference TRBV7-9 and TRBJ1-2, is DTGVSQNPRHKITKRGQNVTFRCDPISEHNRLYWYRQTLGQGPEFLTYFQNEAQLEKSRLLSDRFSAERPKGSFSTLEIQRTEQGDSAMYLCAEGNRVGYGYTFGSGTRLTVV.

This clonotype has just a few counts. The genes are TRBV7-9 and TRBJ2-7, with TRBD1 matching 7 bases. This CDR3 has 14 residues. Trimming removed 5 bases from V and 2 bases from J; junction bases left unmatched: 6. Germline CDR1 SEHNR, CDR2 FQNEAQ (reference sequence). The CDR3: CASSLDRAPYEQYF. Written as DNA, the CDR3 is TGTGCCAGCAGCCTAGACAGGGCTCCCTACGAGCAGTACTTC. The full variable domain, with the rest looked up from reference TRBV7-9 and TRBJ2-7, is DTGVSQNPRHKITKRGQNVTFRCDPISEHNRLYWYRQTLGQGPEFLTYFQNEAQLEKSRLLSDRFSAERPKGSFSTLEIQRTEQGDSAMYLCASSLDRAPYEQYFGPGTRLTVT.

This clonotype has just one count. V gene TRBV20-1 combines with J gene TRBJ2-7; 7 nucleotides match TRBD1. The CDR3 extends over 12 amino acids. Germline-derived CDR1 and CDR2 are DFQATT and SNEGSKA (reference sequence). J was trimmed by 4 bases and V by 7 bases; bases with no gene match: 7. CDR3 protein: CSVATGWYEQYF. The CDR3 DNA reads TGCAGTGTGGCGACAGGGTGGTACGAGCAGTACTTC.

This clonotype was observed at least ten times. The chain uses TRBV28 and TRBJ2-5; D may be TRBD2 (6 bases). The CDR3 length is 14 residues. V dropped 6 bases and J dropped 2 bases, with 13 bases sitting between them. Germline-derived CDR1 and CDR2 are MDHEN and SYDVKM. The CDR3 is CASRPGGIQETQYF. CDR3 in DNA: TGTGCCAGCAGACCAGGCGGGATTCAAGAGACCCAGTACTTC. Full variable domain (outside the CDR3, taken from reference TRBV28 and TRBJ2-5): DVKVTQSSRYLVKRTGEKVFLECVQDMDHENMFWYRQDPGLGLRLIYFSYDVKMKEKGDIPEGYSVSREKKERFSLILESASTNQTSMYLCASRPGGIQETQYFGPGTRLLVL.

This clonotype came up many times. The chain's CDR3 is CASSESGSTEAFF. The CDR3 DNA follows: TGCGCCAGCAGTGAGTCAGGGAGCACTGAAGCTTTCTTT. The gene calls are TRBV10-2 and TRBJ1-1; unclear D gene. This CDR3 is 13 amino acids long. V shed 0 bases and J shed 4 bases, with 6 bases lying between them. Germline values: CDR1 WSHSY, CDR2 SAAADI.

This clonotype was observed at least ten times. The CDR3 sequence is CASSQDCTIYGYTF. Written as DNA, the CDR3 is TGTGCCAGCAGCCAAGATTGCACGATCTATGGCTACACCTTC. The V call is TRBV4-2, the J call TRBJ1-2; D is unclear. V was trimmed by 0 bases and J by 4 bases, leaving 9 bases between them. Germline V gives CDR1 LGHNA, CDR2 YNFKEQ. The length of the CDR3 is 14 residues.

This clonotype was counted many times. The chain carries TRBV2 and TRBJ2-1; 12 positions match TRBD2. Germline CDR1 SNHLY, CDR2 FYNNEI. CDR3 length: 14 amino acids. The ends lost 7 bases at V and 10 bases at J; junction bases unmatched: 8. The CDR3 DNA follows: TGTGCCAGCATTCTAGCGGGAGGGGTGGGGGAGCAGTTCTTC. Translated: CASILAGGVGEQFF.

The gene calls are TRBV6-2 or TRBV6-3 and TRBJ2-5; D unresolved. The germline V and J ends were trimmed by 5 bases and 5 bases, with 15 bases remaining between them. Germline CDR1 and CDR2: MNHEY and SVGEGT. This CDR3 has 14 residues. CDR3 sequence: CASSIPGRRETQYF. CDR3 nucleotide sequence: TGTGCCAGCAGTATCCCTGGGCGGCGGGAGACCCAGTACTTC.

V is TRBV28 and J is TRBJ1-3, with D unresolved. With 7 bases removed from V and 0 bases from J, the gap between germline ends came to 16 bases. Germline CDR1 is MDHEN and CDR2 is SYDVKM. The CDR3 is made up of 16 amino acids. Here the CDR3 reads CASIDAQTDSGNTIYF. CDR3 DNA: TGTGCCAGCATTGACGCCCAAACCGACTCTGGAAACACCATATATTTT.

This clonotype has at least ten counts. CDR3: CASRLRGNNYGYTF. The CDR3 nucleotides are TGTGCCAGCAGGCTCAGGGGGAATAACTATGGCTACACCTTC. V and J are TRBV2 and TRBJ1-2; 7 nucleotides match TRBD1. In germline, CDR1 is SNHLY, CDR2 FYNNEI. Losses at the gene ends were 6 bases for V and 1 base for J; bases not matched to a gene: 5. The CDR3 contains 14 residues.

The CDR3: CATSDSASRGTPYEQYF. In nucleotides, the CDR3 is TGTGCCACCAGTGATTCGGCCTCCAGGGGAACCCCCTACGAGCAGTACTTC. The chain joins TRBV24-1 to TRBJ2-7; tentatively, D is TRBD1 (6 bases). V was pared by 2 bases and J by 2 bases, with 18 bases between. This CDR3 is 17 amino acids long. Germline V CDR1 and CDR2: KGHDR, SFDVKD.

This clonotype was observed at least ten times. The chain links TRBV12-3 or TRBV12-4 to TRBJ1-2; D uncertain. Deletions cut 1 base from V and 8 bases from J, with 11 bases between. The CDR3 runs to 13 residues. The CDR3 loop is CASSLVIPRGYTF. The CDR3 nucleotides are TGTGCCAGCAGTTTAGTGATCCCGCGAGGCTACACCTTC.

V and J are TRBV7-9 and TRBJ2-2; D possibly uses TRBD1 or TRBD2 (5 bases each). The CDR3 totals 15 residues. Germline assignment: CDR1 SEHNR and CDR2 FQNEAQ (reference sequence). Trimming left V 6 bases short and J 3 bases short, with 14 bases between. The CDR3 protein is CASSRGARDTGELFF. The DNA of the CDR3 is TGTGCCAGCAGTCGAGGGGCCCGTGACACCGGGGAGCTGTTTTTT.

This clonotype was seen at least ten times. This chain connects TRBV6-1 to TRBJ2-1, with TRBD1 matching 8 bases. With V trimmed by 10 bases and J by 0 bases, 5 bases remained unmatched. CDR3 length equals 14 residues. Germline-derived CDR1 and CDR2 are MNHNS and SASEGT. CDR3 amino acids: CAINQGASYNEQFF. In nucleotides, the CDR3 is TGTGCCATCAACCAGGGGGCCTCCTACAATGAGCAGTTCTTC.

This clonotype occurred a few times. The chain joins TRBV9 to TRBJ2-3; 7 bases fit TRBD2. The V segment lost 6 bases and the J segment 4 bases; nucleotides outside the gene matches: 11. Germline V gene lookup returns CDR1 SGDLS and CDR2 YYNGEE. The CDR3 covers 15 residues. For the CDR3, the DNA is TGTGCCAGCACCCTGGGAGGACTAGTCGCAGATACGCAGTATTTT. This translates into CASTLGGLVADTQYF.